The clone carrying this T cell receptor (beta chain) was seen more than once but under ten times. The record originates from a study of T-cell memory formation after mild COVID-19. MiXCR, run by TCRdb on the 5' RACE reads, gives a single entry per CDR3 protein. Of roughly 250,000 distinct CDR3 sequences listed, 15% to 20% are singletons. CDR3 length: 13 residues. V lost 6 bases to trimming and J lost 4 bases, with 12 bases between them. Material for sequencing was PBMCs or a T cell subset sorted from them (not recorded which). This TCR was sampled from a man younger than 30 who had mild COVID-19 (a few samples of this study predate the infection). Cell type and time point are not known. V usage is TRBV12-3 or TRBV12-4 and J usage is TRBJ1-1; D ambiguous. In nucleotides, the CDR3 is TGTGCCAGCAGGCGGAGGGAAAGCACTGAAGCTTTCTTT. Residues: CASRRRESTEAFF.